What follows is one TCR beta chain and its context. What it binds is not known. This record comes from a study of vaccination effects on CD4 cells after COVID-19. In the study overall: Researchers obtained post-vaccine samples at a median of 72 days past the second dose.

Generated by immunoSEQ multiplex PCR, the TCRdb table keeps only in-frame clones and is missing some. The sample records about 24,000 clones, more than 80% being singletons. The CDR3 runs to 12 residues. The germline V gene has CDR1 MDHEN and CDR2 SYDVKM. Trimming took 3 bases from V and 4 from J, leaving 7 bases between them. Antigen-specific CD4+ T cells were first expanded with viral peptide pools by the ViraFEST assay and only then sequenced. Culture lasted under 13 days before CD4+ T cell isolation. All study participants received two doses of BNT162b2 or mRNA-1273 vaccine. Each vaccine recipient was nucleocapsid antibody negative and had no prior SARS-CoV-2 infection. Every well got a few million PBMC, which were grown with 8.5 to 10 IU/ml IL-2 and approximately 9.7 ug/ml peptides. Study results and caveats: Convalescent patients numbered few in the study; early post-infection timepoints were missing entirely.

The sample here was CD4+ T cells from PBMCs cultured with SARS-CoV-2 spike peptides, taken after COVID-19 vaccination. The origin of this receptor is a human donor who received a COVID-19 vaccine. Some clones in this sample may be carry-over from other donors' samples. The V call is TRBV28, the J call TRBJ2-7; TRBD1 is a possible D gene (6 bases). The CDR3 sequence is CASSLGTYEQYV. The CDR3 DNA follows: TGTGCCAGCAGTTTGGGGACATACGAGCAGTACGTC.